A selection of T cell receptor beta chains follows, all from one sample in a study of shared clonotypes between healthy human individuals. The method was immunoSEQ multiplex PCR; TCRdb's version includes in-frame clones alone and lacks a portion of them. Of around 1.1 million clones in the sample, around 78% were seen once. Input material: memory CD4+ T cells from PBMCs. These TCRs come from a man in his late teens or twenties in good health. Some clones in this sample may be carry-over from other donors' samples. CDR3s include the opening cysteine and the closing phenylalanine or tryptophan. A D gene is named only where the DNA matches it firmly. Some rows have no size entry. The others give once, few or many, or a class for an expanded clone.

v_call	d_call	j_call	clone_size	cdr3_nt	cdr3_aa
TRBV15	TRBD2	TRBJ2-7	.	TGTGCCACCAGCAGAGATAGGGGGACTAGCCACGAGCAGTACTTC	CATSRDRGTSHEQYF
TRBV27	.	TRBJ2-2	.	TGTGCCAGCAGCGCTGACAGGACAGTAGGCACCGGGGAGCTGTTTTTT	CASSADRTVGTGELFF
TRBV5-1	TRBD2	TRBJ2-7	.	TGCGCCAGCAGCCCGGGACTAGCGGGAGTAAGAGAGCAGTACTTC	CASSPGLAGVREQYF
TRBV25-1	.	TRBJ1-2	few	TGTGCCAGCAACGCTTTTCCGATGGGGTATGGCTACACCTTC	CASNAFPMGYGYTF
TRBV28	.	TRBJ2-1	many	TGTGCCAGCAGCCGTGGAGGTCGCAATGAGCAGTTCTTC	CASSRGGRNEQFF
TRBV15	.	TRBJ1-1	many	TGTGCCACCCTCCCCGATGGGGGCACTGAAGCTTTCTTT	CATLPDGGTEAFF
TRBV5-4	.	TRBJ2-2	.	TGTGCCAGCAGGAACGGGGGCGGGAGGAACACCGGGGAGCTGTTTTTT	CASRNGGGRNTGELFF
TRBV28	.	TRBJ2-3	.	TGTGCCAGCAGTCTACGGCCAGATACGCAGTATTTT	CASSLRPDTQYF
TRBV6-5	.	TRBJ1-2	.	TGTGCCAGCAGTTACTTGGACAACCGCTATGGCTACACCTTC	CASSYLDNRYGYTF
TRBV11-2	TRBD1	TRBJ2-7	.	TGTGCCAGCAGCTTAGCCGGGACAGTCTCCTACGAGCAGTACTTC	CASSLAGTVSYEQYF
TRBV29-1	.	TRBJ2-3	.	TGCAGCGTTGATGGACTTAAAGTCACAGATACGCAGTATTTT	CSVDGLKVTDTQYF
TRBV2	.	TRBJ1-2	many	TGTGCCAGCAGTGTTTCCTTCCGACAGAACTATGGCTACACCTTC	CASSVSFRQNYGYTF
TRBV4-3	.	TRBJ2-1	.	TGCGCCAGCAGCCAAGGAACACGGGAGTTGGGCTACAATGAGCAGTTCTTC	CASSQGTRELGYNEQFF
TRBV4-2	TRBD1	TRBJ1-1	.	TGTGCCAGCAGCCACCGACAGGGGGAAGGGAACACTGAAGCTTTCTTT	CASSHRQGEGNTEAFF
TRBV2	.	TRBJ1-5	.	TGTGCCAGCAGTGGCGGACATGGTAGCAATCAGCCCCAGCATTTT	CASSGGHGSNQPQHF
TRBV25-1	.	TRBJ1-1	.	TGTGCCAGCAGATCTTTTGGGGGGACCGATGAAGCTTTCTTT	CASRSFGGTDEAFF
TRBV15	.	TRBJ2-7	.	TGTGCCACCAGGAAGGACGCCTCCTACGAGCAGTACTTC	CATRKDASYEQYF
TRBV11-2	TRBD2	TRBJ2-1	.	TGTGCCAGCAGCTTGACAACTTTCGGGGGGGAGCAGTTCTTC	CASSLTTFGGEQFF
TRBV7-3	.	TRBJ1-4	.	TGTGCCAGCAGCTCCCAGCCCAGGGAAAAACTGTTTTTT	CASSSQPREKLFF
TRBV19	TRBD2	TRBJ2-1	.	TGTGCCAGTAGTTGGGGACTAGCGGGATTTGAGCAGTTCTTC	CASSWGLAGFEQFF
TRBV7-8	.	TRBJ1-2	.	TGTGCCAGCAGCTCAAGGGGGGACTATGGCTACACCTTC	CASSSRGDYGYTF
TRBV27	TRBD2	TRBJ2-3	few	TGTGCCAGCAGTTCCTTAGGACTAGTGGGTACGCAGTATTTT	CASSSLGLVGTQYF
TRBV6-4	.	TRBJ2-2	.	TGTGCCAGCAGCCTTGCTTGGGGAGCGAACACCGGGGAGCTGTTTTTT	CASSLAWGANTGELFF
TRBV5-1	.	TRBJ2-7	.	TGCGCCAGCAGCTCCCCGGGACACGAGTCCTACGAGCAGTACTTC	CASSSPGHESYEQYF
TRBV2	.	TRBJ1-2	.	TGTGCCAGCAGGGGCCCGGGACCGACCTATGGCTACACCTTC	CASRGPGPTYGYTF
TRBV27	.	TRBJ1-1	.	TGTGCCAGCAGTTTCTTGGGGGCGCTGAACACTGAAGCTTTCTTT	CASSFLGALNTEAFF
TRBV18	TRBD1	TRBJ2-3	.	TGTGCCAGCTCACCGGACAGGGGATCGGATACGCAGTATTTT	CASSPDRGSDTQYF
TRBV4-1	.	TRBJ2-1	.	TGCGCCAGCAGCGACGAATCTGACTACAATGAGCAGTTCTTC	CASSDESDYNEQFF
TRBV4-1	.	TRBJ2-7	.	TGCGCCAGCAGCCAAGATACCAGCTACGAGCAGTACTTC	CASSQDTSYEQYF
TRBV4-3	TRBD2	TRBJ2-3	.	TGCGCCAGCAGCTTAGGGACTAACACATATACGCAGTATTTT	CASSLGTNTYTQYF
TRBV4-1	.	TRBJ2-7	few	TGCGCCAGCAGCCAACCTGCGGGGAGCTCCTACGAGCAGTACTTC	CASSQPAGSSYEQYF
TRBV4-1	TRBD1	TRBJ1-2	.	TGCGCCAGCAGCCAACGTACTACAGGGGTTAACTATGGCTACACCTTC	CASSQRTTGVNYGYTF
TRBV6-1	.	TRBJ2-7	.	TGTGCCAGCAGCCCAATGGGGGCAGCCTACGAGCAGTACTTC	CASSPMGAAYEQYF
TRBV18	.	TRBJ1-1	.	TGTGCCAGCTCACAGTCAGGGACTGAAGCTTTCTTT	CASSQSGTEAFF
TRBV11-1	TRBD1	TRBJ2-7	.	TGTGCCAGCAGGGAAAACAGGGGAACCTACGAGCAGTACTTC	CASRENRGTYEQYF
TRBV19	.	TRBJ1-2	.	TGTGCCAGTAGTATTGCAAGCTTTCGGAGTTCTAACTATGGCTACACCTTC	CASSIASFRSSNYGYTF